Listed below are T cell receptor beta chains from one sample, sequenced in a study of T cell responses to AZD1222 COVID-19 vaccine. Sequencing was performed with immunoSEQ multiplex PCR; in TCRdb, only in-frame clones are kept and a portion is missing. Counted here are about 200,000 clones, 90% to 95% occurring once; the ten biggest clones make up 1%. The sample in question was peripheral blood, obtained on day 0 of MenACWY control vaccination. Every receptor here comes from an adult in good health. Both conserved end residues are part of each CDR3. Each record gives: V gene, J gene, CDR3 protein.

TRBV9	TRBJ1-2	CASSVQTSGLNYGYTF
TRBV12-5	TRBJ1-6	CASGLLRVATGGTNSPLHF
TRBV4-1	TRBJ2-7	CASSLEGSYEQYF
TRBV5-1	TRBJ2-5	CASRLGQHGETQYF
TRBV5-4	TRBJ1-4	CASSSTGQSNEKLFF
TRBV19	TRBJ1-6	CASSIDLGTSYNSPLHF
TRBV9	TRBJ1-2	CASSTTGGRQYGYTF
TRBV30	TRBJ1-1	CAWSLWTENTEAFF
TRBV7-6	TRBJ2-7	CASSQFGTPNYEQYF
TRBV6-1	TRBJ1-5	CASSPKGDQPQHF
TRBV11-2	TRBJ1-1	CASSLRQGRTEAFF
TRBV5-1	TRBJ1-5	CASSLAAGNGQPQHF
TRBV10-2	TRBJ2-2	CASRAGTSNTGELFF
TRBV6-5	TRBJ1-1	CASSSTRDTEAFF
TRBV18	TRBJ1-2	CASSPQQDYGYTF
TRBV6-2/TRBV6-3	TRBJ2-1	CASSYSEQSSSYNEQFF
TRBV2	TRBJ2-7	CASTERGYEQYF
TRBV7-2	TRBJ2-1	CASSSLAADRKQFF
TRBV28	TRBJ1-5	CASSSGTGGPQPQHF
TRBV3-1/TRBV3-2	TRBJ1-2	CASSRGTGGYTF
TRBV4-1	TRBJ1-5	CASSQDPGNNGQPQHF
TRBV21-1	TRBJ1-1	CASRRNPGRNTEAFF
TRBV7-2	TRBJ1-5	CASSLDPGTEQPQHF
TRBV10-3	TRBJ1-2	CAISRGPDSASTF